The count of the clone carrying this T cell receptor (beta chain) is one. What it binds is not known. Measured with immunoSEQ multiplex PCR; TCRdb has only the in-frame clones, and not every one. This sample has roughly 79,000 clones, with 92% found just once. This entry is derived from a study of T cell responses to AZD1222 COVID-19 vaccine. Study-level findings and limits: Along spike, vaccine-associated CD4 TCRs were found throughout, with dominance at 160-218 and 743-854. Spike-specific TCR depth and breadth grew after two AZD1222 doses.

Germline CDR1 is ENHRY and CDR2 is SYGVKD. This CDR3 spans 16 amino acids. J lost 2 bases, V lost 2 bases, and 6 bases had no gene match. The sequence was obtained from an adult in good health. This specimen was peripheral blood, taken on day 0 of MenACWY control vaccination. The chain joins TRBV10-3 to TRBJ1-2; 9 bases fit TRBD1. CDR3 nucleotides: TGTGCCATCAGTGAGCCGGGACAGGGAACAAACTATGGCTACACCTTC. It encodes CAISEPGQGTNYGYTF.